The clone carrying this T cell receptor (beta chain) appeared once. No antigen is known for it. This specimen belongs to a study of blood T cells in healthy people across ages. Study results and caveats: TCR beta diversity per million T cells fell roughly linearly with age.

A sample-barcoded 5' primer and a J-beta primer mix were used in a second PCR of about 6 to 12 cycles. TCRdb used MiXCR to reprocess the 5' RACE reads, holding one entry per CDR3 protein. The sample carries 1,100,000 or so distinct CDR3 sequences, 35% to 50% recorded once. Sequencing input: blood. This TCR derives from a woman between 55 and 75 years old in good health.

This CDR3 is CASSLVSMHKEETQYF. CDR3 bases: TGCGCCAGCAGCCTCGTGAGTATGCACAAGGAAGAGACCCAGTACTTC. The chain employs TRBV4-1 and TRBJ2-5, with D uncertain. Trimming cost V 4 bases and J 3 bases, with 18 bases left between them. CDR1 and CDR2 (germline): MGHRA, YSYEKL. The CDR3 extends over 16 amino acids.